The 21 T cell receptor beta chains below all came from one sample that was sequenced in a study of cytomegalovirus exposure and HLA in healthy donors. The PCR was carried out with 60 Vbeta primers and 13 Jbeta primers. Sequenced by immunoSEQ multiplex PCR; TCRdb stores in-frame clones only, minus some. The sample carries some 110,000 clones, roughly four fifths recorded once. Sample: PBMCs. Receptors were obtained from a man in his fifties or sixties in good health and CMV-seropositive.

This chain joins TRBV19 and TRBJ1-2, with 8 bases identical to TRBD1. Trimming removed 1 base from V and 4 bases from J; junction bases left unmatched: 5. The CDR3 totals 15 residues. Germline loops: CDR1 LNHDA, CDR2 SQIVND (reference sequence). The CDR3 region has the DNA TGTGCCAGTAGTATAGGGACAGGGACCAGCTATGGCTACACCTTC. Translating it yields CASSIGTGTSYGYTF.

This CDR3 is CASHGAYNEQFF. CDR3 DNA sequence: TGTGCCAGCCACGGGGCCTACAATGAGCAGTTCTTC. This chain uses TRBV6-1 with TRBJ2-1, with D possibly TRBD2 on 5 matching bases. The CDR3 loop spans 12 amino acids. CDR1 is MNHNS and CDR2 is SASEGT in the germline V gene. Trimming pared 8 bases from V and 2 bases from J, leaving 7 bases between.

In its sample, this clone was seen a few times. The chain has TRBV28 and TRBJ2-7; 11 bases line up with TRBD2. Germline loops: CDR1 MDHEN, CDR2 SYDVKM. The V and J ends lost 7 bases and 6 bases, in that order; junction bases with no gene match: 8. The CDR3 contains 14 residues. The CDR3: CASKLAGEGGEQYF. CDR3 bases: TGTGCCAGCAAACTAGCGGGAGAAGGTGGCGAGCAGTACTTC.

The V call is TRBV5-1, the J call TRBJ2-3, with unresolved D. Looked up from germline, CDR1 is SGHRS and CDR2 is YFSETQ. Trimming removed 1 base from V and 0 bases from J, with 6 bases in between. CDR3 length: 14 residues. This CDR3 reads CASSLLLSTDTQYF. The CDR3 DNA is TGCGCCAGCAGCTTGTTATTAAGCACAGATACGCAGTATTTT.

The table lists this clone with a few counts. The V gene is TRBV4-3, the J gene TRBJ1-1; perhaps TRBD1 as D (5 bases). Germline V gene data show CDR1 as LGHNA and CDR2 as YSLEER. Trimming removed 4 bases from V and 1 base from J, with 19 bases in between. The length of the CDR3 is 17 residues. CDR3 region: CASSRLGTANRNTEAFF. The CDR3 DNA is TGCGCCAGCAGCCGCCTCGGGACTGCCAATCGGAACACTGAAGCTTTCTTT.

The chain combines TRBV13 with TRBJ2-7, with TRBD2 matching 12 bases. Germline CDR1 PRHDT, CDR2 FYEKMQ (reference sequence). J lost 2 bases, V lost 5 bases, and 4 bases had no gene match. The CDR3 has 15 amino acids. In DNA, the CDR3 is TGTGCCAGCAGCATCGGACTAGCGGGAACCTACGAGCAGTACTTC. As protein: CASSIGLAGTYEQYF.

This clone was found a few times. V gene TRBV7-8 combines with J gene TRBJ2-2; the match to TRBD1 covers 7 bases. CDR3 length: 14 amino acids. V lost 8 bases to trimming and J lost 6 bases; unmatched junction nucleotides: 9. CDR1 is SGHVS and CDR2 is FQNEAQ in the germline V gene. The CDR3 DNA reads TGTGCCAGCCATCTTCGAACAGGGGCCGGGGAGCTGTTTTTT. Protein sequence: CASHLRTGAGELFF.

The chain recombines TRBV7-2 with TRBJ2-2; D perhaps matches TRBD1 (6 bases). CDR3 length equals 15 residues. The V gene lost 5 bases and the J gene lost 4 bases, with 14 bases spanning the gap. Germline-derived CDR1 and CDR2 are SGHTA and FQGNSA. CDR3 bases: TGTGCCAGCAGCGGGGGACACAGAGCCACCGGGGAGCTGTTTTTT. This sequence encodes CASSGGHRATGELFF.

Here the CDR3 reads CASSSGRKGASDTQYF. Written as DNA, the CDR3 is TGTGCCAGCTCTTCAGGGAGGAAGGGGGCCTCAGATACGCAGTATTTT. The chain carries TRBV27 and TRBJ2-3; maybe TRBD1 (7 bases). Trimming took off 8 bases at V and 4 bases at J, with 22 bases between the two ends. This CDR3 has 16 amino acids. Germline values: CDR1 MNHEY, CDR2 SMNVEV (reference sequence).

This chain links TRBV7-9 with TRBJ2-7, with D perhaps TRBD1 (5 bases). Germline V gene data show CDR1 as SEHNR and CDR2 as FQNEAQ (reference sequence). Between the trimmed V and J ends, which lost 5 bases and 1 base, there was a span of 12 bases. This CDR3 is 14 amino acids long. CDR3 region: CASSPRQSSYEQYF. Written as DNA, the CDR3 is TGTGCCAGCAGCCCCCGACAGTCTTCCTACGAGCAGTACTTC.

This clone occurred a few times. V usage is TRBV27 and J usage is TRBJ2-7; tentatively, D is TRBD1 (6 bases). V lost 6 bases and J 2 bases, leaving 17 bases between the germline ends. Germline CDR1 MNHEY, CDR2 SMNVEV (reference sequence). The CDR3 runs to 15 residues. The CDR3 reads CASSRGDIRPYEQYF. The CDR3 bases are TGTGCCAGCAGCAGAGGGGACATCCGCCCCTACGAGCAGTACTTC.

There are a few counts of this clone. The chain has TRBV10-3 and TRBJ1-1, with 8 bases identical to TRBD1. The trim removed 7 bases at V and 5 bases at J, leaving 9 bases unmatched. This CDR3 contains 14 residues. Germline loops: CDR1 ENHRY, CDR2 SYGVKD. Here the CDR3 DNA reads TGTGCCATCAAACCCGGGACAGGTGGAACTGAAGCTTTCTTT. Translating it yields CAIKPGTGGTEAFF.

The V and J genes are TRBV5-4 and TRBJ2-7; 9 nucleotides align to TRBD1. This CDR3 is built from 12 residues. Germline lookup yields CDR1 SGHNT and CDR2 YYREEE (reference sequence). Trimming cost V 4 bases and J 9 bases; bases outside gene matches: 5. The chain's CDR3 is CASSRDRERQYF. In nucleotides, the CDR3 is TGTGCCAGCAGCCGGGACAGGGAACGGCAGTACTTC.

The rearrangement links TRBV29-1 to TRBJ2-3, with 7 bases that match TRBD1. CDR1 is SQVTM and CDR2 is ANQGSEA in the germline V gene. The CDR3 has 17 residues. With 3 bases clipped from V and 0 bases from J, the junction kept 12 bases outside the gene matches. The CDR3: CSVEGDPGQISTDTQYF. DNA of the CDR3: TGCAGCGTTGAGGGTGATCCGGGACAGATCAGCACAGATACGCAGTATTTT.

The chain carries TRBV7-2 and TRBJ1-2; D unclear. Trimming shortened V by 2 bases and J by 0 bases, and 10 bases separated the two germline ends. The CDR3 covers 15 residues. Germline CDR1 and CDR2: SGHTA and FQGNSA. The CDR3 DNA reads TGTGCCAGCAGCTTAAACCAGGTCTCTAACTATGGCTACACCTTC. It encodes CASSLNQVSNYGYTF.

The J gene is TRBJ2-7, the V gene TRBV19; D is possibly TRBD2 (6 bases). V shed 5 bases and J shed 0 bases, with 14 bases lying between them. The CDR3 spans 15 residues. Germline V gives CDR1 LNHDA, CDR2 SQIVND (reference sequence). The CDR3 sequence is CASSRGREPSYEQYF. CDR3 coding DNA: TGTGCCAGTAGTCGTGGCCGGGAGCCCTCCTACGAGCAGTACTTC.

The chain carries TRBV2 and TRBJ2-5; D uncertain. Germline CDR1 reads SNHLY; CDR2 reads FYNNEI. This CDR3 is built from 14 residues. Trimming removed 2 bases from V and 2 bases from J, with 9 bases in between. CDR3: CASSETPQQETQYF. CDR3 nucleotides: TGTGCCAGCAGTGAAACCCCTCAGCAAGAGACCCAGTACTTC.

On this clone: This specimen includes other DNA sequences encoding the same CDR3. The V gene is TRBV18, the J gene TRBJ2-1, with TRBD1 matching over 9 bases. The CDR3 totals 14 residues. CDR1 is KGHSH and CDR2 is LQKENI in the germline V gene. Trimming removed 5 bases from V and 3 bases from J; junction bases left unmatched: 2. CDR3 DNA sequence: TGTGCCAGCTCAGGGACAGGGTACTACAATGAGCAGTTCTTC. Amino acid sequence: CASSGTGYYNEQFF.

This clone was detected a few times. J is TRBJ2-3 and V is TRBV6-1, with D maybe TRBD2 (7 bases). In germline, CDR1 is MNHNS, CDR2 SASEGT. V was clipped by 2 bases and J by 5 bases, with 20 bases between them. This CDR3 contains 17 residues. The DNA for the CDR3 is TGTGCCAGCAGTGAATGGGGGGGACAAGGGGGGGGAGATACGCAGTATTTT. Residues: CASSEWGGQGGGDTQYF.

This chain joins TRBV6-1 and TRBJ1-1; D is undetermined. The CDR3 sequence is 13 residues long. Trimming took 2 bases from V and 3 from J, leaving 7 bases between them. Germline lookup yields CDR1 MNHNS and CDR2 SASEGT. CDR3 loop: CASSEQDYTEAFF. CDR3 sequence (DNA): TGTGCCAGCAGTGAACAGGATTACACTGAAGCTTTCTTT.

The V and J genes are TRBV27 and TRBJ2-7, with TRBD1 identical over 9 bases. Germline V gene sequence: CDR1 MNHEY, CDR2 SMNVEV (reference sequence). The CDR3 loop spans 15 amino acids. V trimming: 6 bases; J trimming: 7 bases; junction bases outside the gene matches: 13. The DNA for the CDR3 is TGTGCCAGCAGACCCTCCCGGGACAGGGTGTTGGAGCAGTACTTC. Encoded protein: CASRPSRDRVLEQYF.